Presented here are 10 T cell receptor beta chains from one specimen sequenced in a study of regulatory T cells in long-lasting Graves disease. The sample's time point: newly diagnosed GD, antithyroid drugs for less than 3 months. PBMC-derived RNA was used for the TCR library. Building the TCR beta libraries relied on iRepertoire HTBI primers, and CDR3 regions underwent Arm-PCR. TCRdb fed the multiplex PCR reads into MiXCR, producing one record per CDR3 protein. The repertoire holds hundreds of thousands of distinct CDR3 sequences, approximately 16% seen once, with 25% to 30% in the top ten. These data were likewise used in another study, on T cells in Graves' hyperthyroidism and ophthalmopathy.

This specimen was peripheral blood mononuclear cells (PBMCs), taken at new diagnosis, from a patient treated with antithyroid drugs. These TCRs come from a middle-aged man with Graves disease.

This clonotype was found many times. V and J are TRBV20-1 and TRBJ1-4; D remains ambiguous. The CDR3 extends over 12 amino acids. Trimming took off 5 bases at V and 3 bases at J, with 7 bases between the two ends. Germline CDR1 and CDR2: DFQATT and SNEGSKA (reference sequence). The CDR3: CSAERPNEKLFF. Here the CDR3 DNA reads TGCAGTGCTGAAAGACCTAATGAAAAACTGTTTTTT.

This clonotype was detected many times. The DNA for the CDR3 is TGTGCCAGCAGCCTCATTCGCTGGACTAGCCGGGTCGGATCCTACAATGAGCAGTTCTTC. Translating it yields CASSLIRWTSRVGSYNEQFF. The chain is built from TRBV7-8 and TRBJ2-1; 8 positions agree with TRBD2. V lost 5 bases and J lost 1; bases outside the gene matches: 19. Germline V gene data show CDR1 as SGHVS and CDR2 as FQNEAQ. This CDR3 spans 20 amino acids.

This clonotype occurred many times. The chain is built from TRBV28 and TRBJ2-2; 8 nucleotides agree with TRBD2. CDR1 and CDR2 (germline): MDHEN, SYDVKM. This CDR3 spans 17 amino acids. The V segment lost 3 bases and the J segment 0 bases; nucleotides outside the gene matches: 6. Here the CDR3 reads CASSFKRGTANTGELFF. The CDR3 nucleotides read TGTGCCAGCAGTTTTAAGCGGGGGACGGCGAACACCGGGGAGCTGTTTTTT.

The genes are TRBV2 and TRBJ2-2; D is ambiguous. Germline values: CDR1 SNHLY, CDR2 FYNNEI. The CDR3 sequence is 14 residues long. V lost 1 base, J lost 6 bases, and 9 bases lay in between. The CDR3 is CASSEDAWAGELFF. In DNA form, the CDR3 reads TGTGCCAGCAGTGAAGATGCTTGGGCCGGGGAGCTGTTTTTT.

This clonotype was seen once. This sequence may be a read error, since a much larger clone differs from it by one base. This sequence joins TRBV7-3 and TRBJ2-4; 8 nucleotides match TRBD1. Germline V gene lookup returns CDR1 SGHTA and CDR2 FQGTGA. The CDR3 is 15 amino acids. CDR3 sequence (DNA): TGTGCCAGCAGCTCCCATGGACAGGGCTACAATGAGCATTTCTTC. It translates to CASSSHGQGYNEHFF.

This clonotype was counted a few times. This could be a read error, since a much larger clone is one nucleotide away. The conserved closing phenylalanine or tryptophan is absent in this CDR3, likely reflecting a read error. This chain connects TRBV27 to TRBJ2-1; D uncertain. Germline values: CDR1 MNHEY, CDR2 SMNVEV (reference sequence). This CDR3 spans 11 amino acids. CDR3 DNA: TGTGTATCTCGGAACTACAATGAGCAGTTCTCC. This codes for CVSRNYNEQFS.

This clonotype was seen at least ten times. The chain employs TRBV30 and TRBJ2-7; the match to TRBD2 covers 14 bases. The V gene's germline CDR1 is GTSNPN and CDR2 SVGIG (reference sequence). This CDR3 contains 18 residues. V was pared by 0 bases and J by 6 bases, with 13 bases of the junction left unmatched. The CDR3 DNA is TGTGCCTGGAGTGTGTTCGGACTAGCGGGGGGCTACCTACCCGAGCAGTACTTC. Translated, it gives CAWSVFGLAGGYLPEQYF.

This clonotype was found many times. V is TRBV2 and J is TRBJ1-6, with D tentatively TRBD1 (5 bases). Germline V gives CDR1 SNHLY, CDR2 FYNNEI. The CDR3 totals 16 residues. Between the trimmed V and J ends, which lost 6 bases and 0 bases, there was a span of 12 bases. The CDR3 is CASRPGTSSYNSPLHF. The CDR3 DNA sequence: TGTGCCAGCAGGCCGGGGACCAGCTCCTATAATTCACCCCTCCACTTT.

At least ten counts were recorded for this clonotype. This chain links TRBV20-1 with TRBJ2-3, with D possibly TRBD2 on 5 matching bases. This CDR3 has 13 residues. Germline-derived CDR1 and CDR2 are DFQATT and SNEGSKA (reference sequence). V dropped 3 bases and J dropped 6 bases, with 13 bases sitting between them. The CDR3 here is CSAREVKSDTQYF. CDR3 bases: TGCAGTGCTAGGGAGGTGAAGTCCGATACGCAGTATTTT.

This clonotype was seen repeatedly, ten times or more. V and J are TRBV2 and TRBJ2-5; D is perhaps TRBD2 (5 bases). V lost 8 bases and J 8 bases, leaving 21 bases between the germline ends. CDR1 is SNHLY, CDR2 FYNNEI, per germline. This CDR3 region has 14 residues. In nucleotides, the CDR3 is TGTGCCAGCGAACCCGGAAGGGCCGGGAATACCCAGTACTTC. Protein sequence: CASEPGRAGNTQYF.